This is a list of T cell receptor beta chains from one sample in a study of blood T cell repertoires in COVID-19. TCRdb's copy holds only in-frame clones and misses some; the assay was immunoSEQ multiplex PCR. The table has around 97,000 clones, around 87% seen once. Sequencing used peripheral blood. The receptor set was obtained from a human donor in a cohort sampled during active COVID-19. The CDR3 runs from the conserved cysteine through the conserved F or W.

j_call v_call cdr3_aa
TRBJ2-5 TRBV3-1/TRBV3-2 CASSQELTSREETQYF
TRBJ1-2 TRBV18 CASSPPLLPDRAGNYGYTF
TRBJ2-2 TRBV6-6 CASTQREGPGELFF
TRBJ2-7 TRBV28 CASSRGPYEQYF
TRBJ2-6 TRBV19 CASSIKEGQLFSGANVLTF
TRBJ1-5 TRBV28 CASSATQGYNQPQHF
TRBJ2-5 TRBV5-1 CASSYGQGQETQYF
TRBJ2-7 TRBV2 CASVWGTSGSGEQYF
TRBJ1-2 TRBV19 CASSIDLVQSYYGYTF
TRBJ1-1 TRBV19 CASSTSDRGANTEAFF
TRBJ2-2 TRBV6-2/TRBV6-3 CASSDLGLATGELFF
TRBJ1-3 TRBV5-4 CASSLRGTGNTIYF
TRBJ2-1 TRBV5-1 CASSLGLAGDNEQFF
TRBJ1-1 TRBV5-4 CASSLGRVVGTEAFF
TRBJ2-4 TRBV6-2/TRBV6-3 CASSYSAGGNIQYF
TRBJ1-1 TRBV13 CASSSLGQLNTEAFF
TRBJ2-1 TRBV9 CASSERTSGAYNEQFF
TRBJ1-3 TRBV7-6 CASSEPPGGSSGNTIYF
TRBJ2-6 TRBV9 CASSVSGGASGANVLTF